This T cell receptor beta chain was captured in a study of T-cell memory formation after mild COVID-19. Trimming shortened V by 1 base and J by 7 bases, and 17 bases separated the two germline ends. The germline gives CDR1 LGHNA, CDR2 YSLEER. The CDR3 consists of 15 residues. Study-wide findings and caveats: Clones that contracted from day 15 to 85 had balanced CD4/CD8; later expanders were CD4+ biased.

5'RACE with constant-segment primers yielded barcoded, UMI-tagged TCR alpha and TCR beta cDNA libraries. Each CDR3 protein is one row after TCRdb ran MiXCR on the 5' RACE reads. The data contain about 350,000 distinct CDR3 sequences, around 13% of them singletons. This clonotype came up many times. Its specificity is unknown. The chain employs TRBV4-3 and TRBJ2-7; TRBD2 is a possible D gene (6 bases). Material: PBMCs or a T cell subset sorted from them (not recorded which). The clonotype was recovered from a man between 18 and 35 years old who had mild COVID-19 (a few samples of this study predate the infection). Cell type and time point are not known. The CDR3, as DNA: TGCGCCAGCAGCCAAGGATCCGGCGGGGAGAGAGAGCAGTACTTC. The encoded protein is CASSQGSGGEREQYF.